The TCR beta chain described here comes from a study of cytomegalovirus exposure and HLA in healthy donors. Trimming cost V 3 bases and J 6 bases, with 11 bases left between them. The CDR3 has 14 residues. The germline gives CDR1 LNHDA, CDR2 SQIVND (reference sequence). The PCR made use of 60 Vbeta and 13 Jbeta primers. Sequencing used immunoSEQ multiplex PCR; TCRdb keeps in-frame clones, though not all of them. The data hold about 200,000 clones, with around 80% observed a single time. The V gene is TRBV19, the J gene TRBJ2-2, with D possibly matching TRBD1 (6 bases). The clonotype comes from a woman under 40 in good health and CMV-seropositive. Specimen: PBMCs. CDR3 DNA sequence: TGTGCCAGTAGTATCACCTCAGGGGCCGGGGAGCTGTTTTTT. Amino acids: CASSITSGAGELFF.